These T cell receptor beta chains were read from a single sample in a study of graft-versus-host responses after intestinal transplantation. Produced via immunoSEQ multiplex PCR; TCRdb's table is partial and in-frame only. The sample yields tens of thousands of clones, approximately 93% seen once. No antigen has been assigned to these receptors. The source material was unstimulated CD8+ T cells sorted from spleen or lymph node cells, sampled before intestinal transplant. The receptors here all came from a human donor who received an intestinal transplant. Both conserved end residues are part of each CDR3. D genes are given only for firm matches. Size tells how often a clone was seen (once, few, many) or the class of an expanded clone, and some rows leave it out.

>NA|TRBJ2-5|TRBV27|NA
TGTGCCAGCAGTCCCGGGACTGCCTGGGGTCGTGAGACCCAGTACTTC
CASSPGTAWGRETQYF
>NA|TRBJ2-4|TRBV4-2|TRBD1
TGTGCCGTCGGGGACAGTGCCAAAAACATTCAGTACTTC
CAVGDSAKNIQYF
>NA|TRBJ2-7|TRBV18|NA
TGTGCCAGCTCACCAGCGGGTCCGGATTACGAGCAGTACTTC
CASSPAGPDYEQYF
>NA|TRBJ2-1|TRBV25-1|NA
TGTGCCAGCAGTGACGTAGTGAGTTCTAATGAGCAGTTCTTC
CASSDVVSSNEQFF
>NA|TRBJ2-3|TRBV7-9|NA
TGTGCCAGCAGCGCCAGGGCAGATACGCAGTATTTT
CASSARADTQYF
>NA|TRBJ2-1|TRBV15|TRBD2
TGTGCCACCAGCAGAGATCCCATCTGGCTAGCGGGAGGCAATGAGCAGTTCTTC
CATSRDPIWLAGGNEQFF
>NA|TRBJ2-1|TRBV11-2|TRBD2
TGTGCCAGCAGCTTAGACTCTCGACTAGCGGGAGAGTCCTACAATGAGCAGTTCTTC
CASSLDSRLAGESYNEQFF
>NA|TRBJ1-4|TRBV27|NA
TGTGCCAGCAACTCCACACCAACTAATGAAAAACTGTTTTTT
CASNSTPTNEKLFF
>NA|TRBJ1-1|TRBV9|TRBD1
TGTGCCAGCAGCGCGCAGGGGGCAGGGGGCTTTTTCGAAGGCACTGAAGCTTTCTTT
CASSAQGAGGFFEGTEAFF
>NA|TRBJ2-1|TRBV5-1|NA
TGCGCCAGCAGCCCGGTGGAGGACGGGCTGACTTTCTCCTACAATGAGCAGTTCTTC
CASSPVEDGLTFSYNEQFF
>NA|TRBJ2-7|TRBV6-1|NA
TGTGCCAGCAGTGAAACGGGTCAAGGGTTCACCTACGAGCAGTACTTC
CASSETGQGFTYEQYF
>once|TRBJ2-1|TRBV6-1|NA
TGTGCCAGCAGTGATGGAGAGCAGTTCTTC
CASSDGEQFF
>NA|TRBJ2-1|TRBV30|TRBD2
TGTGCCTGGAGTACCCCCAAAGCGGGAGGGCCCGATGAGCAGTTCTTC
CAWSTPKAGGPDEQFF
>NA|TRBJ1-1|TRBV6-6|NA
TGTGCCAGCAGTTACCCCCCCCCAGACACTGAAGCTTTCTTT
CASSYPPPDTEAFF
>NA|TRBJ1-2|TRBV18|NA
TGTGCCAGCTCACCCTACTCCTGGATCTTTTATGGCTACACCTTC
CASSPYSWIFYGYTF
>NA|TRBJ2-1|TRBV15|TRBD2
TGTGCCACCAGCAGAAAGCGGGAAACCAACAATGAGCAGTTCTTC
CATSRKRETNNEQFF
>NA|TRBJ1-2|TRBV7-9|NA
TGTGCCAGCAGCTTAGCCCCACGGGGGCCCTATGGCTACACCTTC
CASSLAPRGPYGYTF
>NA|TRBJ2-1|TRBV6-6|TRBD2
TGTGCCAGCAGTTTCGGGGAGGGCGAGGGAAATGAGCAGTTCTTC
CASSFGEGEGNEQFF
>NA|TRBJ2-1|TRBV14|TRBD1
TGTGCCAGCAGCCAAGTTCAAGGACAGGGGAAGCAGTTCTTC
CASSQVQGQGKQFF
>NA|TRBJ1-2|TRBV28|NA
TGTGCCAGCAGTTTGGATACAACTGCTAACTATGGCTACACCTTC
CASSLDTTANYGYTF
>once|TRBJ2-7|TRBV7-9|NA
TGTGCCAGCAGCGACGGCGGCTACGAGCAGTACTTC
CASSDGGYEQYF
>NA|TRBJ2-1|TRBV4-1|NA
TGCGCCAGCAGCCAAGGAGGGTATGAGCAGTTCTTC
CASSQGGYEQFF
>NA|TRBJ1-2|TRBV5-1|TRBD1
TGCGCCAGCAGCCCGGGACAGGACGCCTATGGCTACACCTTC
CASSPGQDAYGYTF
>NA|TRBJ2-7|TRBV5-1|TRBD2
TGCGCCAGCAGCTTGGACGATGGGACTAGCGCTTACGAGCAGTACTTC
CASSLDDGTSAYEQYF
>NA|TRBJ2-1|TRBV2|NA
TGTGCCAGCATCGTCGGGGGCTTTTCGGGTGATATGCAGTTCTTC
CASIVGGFSGDMQFF
>NA|TRBJ1-2|TRBV9|TRBD1
TGTGCCAGCAGCCCACCGTCAGGCAGGGGGATCCCCTATGGCTACACCTTC
CASSPPSGRGIPYGYTF
>NA|TRBJ2-5|TRBV6-6|NA
TGTGCCAGCAGTTCCCCGGAGACCCAGTACTTC
CASSSPETQYF
>NA|TRBJ1-6|TRBV4-1|TRBD1
TGCGCCAGCAGCCAAGTACTGGACAGGTTTTCACCCCTCCACTTT
CASSQVLDRFSPLHF
>NA|TRBJ2-3|TRBV10-2|NA
TGCGCCAGCAGTGAGGGGAGTACGCAGTATTTT
CASSEGSTQYF
>NA|TRBJ1-4|TRBV4-2|NA
TGTGCCAGCAGCCAAGCCGAGACAGGCCCGGGCCCTACTAATGAAAAACTGTTTTTT
CASSQAETGPGPTNEKLFF
>NA|TRBJ1-1|TRBV29-1|NA
TGCAGCGTTGGGTTCAGCGACACTGAAGCTTTCTTT
CSVGFSDTEAFF
>NA|TRBJ2-3|TRBV5-1|TRBD2
TGCGCCAGCAGTCGCCCTAGCGGGACGGGTGGTAGCACAGATACGCAGTATTTT
CASSRPSGTGGSTDTQYF
>NA|TRBJ2-7|TRBV5-8|NA
TGTGCCAGCAGCTTGGAGGCAGCCGAGCAGTACTTC
CASSLEAAEQYF
>NA|TRBJ2-1|TRBV7-8|TRBD2
TGTGCCAGCAGCTTTCTAGCGGGAGCGAGTCACAACTACAATGAGCAGTTCTTC
CASSFLAGASHNYNEQFF
>NA|TRBJ2-2|TRBV28|TRBD2
TGTGCCAGCAGTTTATTAGCGGGAGACGCCGGGGAGCTGTTTTTT
CASSLLAGDAGELFF
>NA|TRBJ2-5|TRBV15|TRBD1
TGTGCCACCAGCAGAGATCGGATGGTTGACAGGGCCACGATTGGGACCCAGTACTTC
CATSRDRMVDRATIGTQYF
>NA|TRBJ1-1|TRBV27|NA
TGTGCCAGCAGTTTACAGGGAGGAGGGTACACTGAAGCTTTCTTT
CASSLQGGGYTEAFF